The rows below give T cell receptor beta chains drawn from one sample of a study of T-cell memory formation after mild COVID-19. TCRdb re-called the 5' RACE reads through MiXCR, storing one row per CDR3 protein. The data hold hundreds of thousands of distinct CDR3 sequences, with about 20% observed a single time. Sample: PBMCs or a T cell subset sorted from them (not recorded which). The receptor set was obtained from an adult woman who had mild COVID-19 (a few samples of this study predate the infection). Cell type and time point are not known. Each CDR3 is given with its conserved first and last residue. The D gene is left open where the match is weak. The size field is filled for only some rows; it gives once, few, many or a size class.

V	J	size	D	CDR3	DNA
TRBV7-2	TRBJ2-6	NA	TRBD1	CASSLPLTGGSGANVLTF	TGTGCCAGCAGCTTGCCTTTAACAGGGGGCTCTGGGGCCAACGTCCTGACTTTC
TRBV18	TRBJ2-7	few	NA	CASSPRVVYEQYF	TGTGCCAGCTCACCAAGGGTAGTCTACGAGCAGTACTTC
TRBV27	TRBJ1-1	few	NA	CASKTTLNTEAFF	TGTGCCAGCAAGACGACCTTGAACACTGAAGCTTTCTTT
TRBV30	TRBJ1-6	few	NA	CACDSFSWNSPLHF	TGTGCCTGTGACAGCTTCTCTTGGAATTCACCCCTCCACTTT
TRBV20-1	TRBJ2-3	NA	TRBD2	CSGVSGRGTDTQYF	TGCAGTGGGGTTAGCGGGAGGGGCACAGATACGCAGTATTTT
TRBV6-1	TRBJ2-7	NA	TRBD2	CASSPTSGEPYEQYF	TGTGCCAGCAGCCCGACTAGCGGGGAACCCTACGAGCAGTACTTC
TRBV11-1	TRBJ2-3	few	TRBD1	CASSSGGTPSGRGGHTDTQYF	TGTGCCAGCAGCTCCGGCGGAACCCCCAGTGGTCGAGGGGGCCACACAGATACGCAGTATTTT
TRBV5-1	TRBJ2-2	few	TRBD1	CASSLPGGASTGELFF	TGCGCCAGCAGCTTGCCAGGGGGCGCCAGCACCGGGGAGCTGTTTTTT
TRBV5-1	TRBJ1-1	NA	TRBD1	CASSLDPGTGAFF	TGCGCCAGCAGCTTGGATCCCGGGACAGGGGCTTTCTTT
TRBV12-3/TRBV12-4	TRBJ1-5	few	NA	CASSNGVRSNQPQHF	TGTGCCAGCAGCAACGGGGTCAGGAGCAATCAGCCCCAGCATTTT
TRBV20-1	TRBJ2-5	NA	TRBD2	CSARDPHSGRTGKRVTQYF	TGCAGTGCTAGAGATCCACATAGCGGGAGAACGGGCAAGCGTGTGACCCAGTACTTC
TRBV20-1	TRBJ2-1	NA	NA	CSASGQSDHNEQFF	TGCAGTGCTAGCGGCCAGTCGGATCACAATGAGCAGTTCTTC
TRBV27	TRBJ1-1	NA	TRBD1	CASSYRDSPNTEAFF	TGTGCCAGCAGTTACCGGGACAGCCCGAACACTGAAGCTTTCTTT
TRBV6-1	TRBJ2-7	NA	TRBD1	CASTLKPGQGIYEQYF	TGTGCCAGCACCCTTAAGCCGGGACAGGGGATCTACGAGCAGTACTTC
TRBV6-5	TRBJ1-2	few	NA	CASSSGYYGYTF	TGTGCCAGCAGTTCGGGGTACTATGGCTACACCTTC
TRBV4-1	TRBJ2-5	few	TRBD2	CASRRLAGGRETQYF	TGCGCCAGCAGACGACTAGCCGGAGGTCGAGAGACCCAGTACTTC
TRBV12-3/TRBV12-4	TRBJ2-7	NA	TRBD2	CASSPGGANYEQYF	TGTGCCAGCAGCCCCGGGGGGGCAAACTACGAGCAGTACTTC
TRBV5-6	TRBJ2-6	NA	NA	CASSWGGDSSGANVLTF	TGTGCCAGCAGCTGGGGGGGCGACAGCTCTGGGGCCAACGTCCTGACTTTC
TRBV7-8	TRBJ2-7	NA	NA	CASSPPLRRDSSYEQYF	TGTGCCAGCAGCCCCCCCCTTAGGAGGGACAGTTCCTACGAGCAGTACTTC
TRBV7-9	TRBJ1-2	NA	NA	CAIQKANYGYTF	TGTGCCATACAGAAAGCTAACTATGGCTACACCTTC
TRBV2	TRBJ2-3	few	NA	CASRRAGTRNIRDTQYF	TGTGCCAGCAGAAGGGCAGGGACCCGCAATATAAGAGATACGCAGTATTTT
TRBV4-3	TRBJ1-2	few	NA	CASSQDRVGGYTF	TGCGCCAGCAGCCAAGATCGGGTTGGTGGCTACACCTTC
TRBV7-6	TRBJ1-1	many	NA	CASSFSRNTEAFF	TGTGCCAGCAGCTTTTCACGTAACACTGAAGCTTTCTTT
TRBV14	TRBJ2-7	NA	TRBD1	CASSQEKGALDEQYF	TGTGCCAGCAGCCAAGAGAAGGGGGCCCTAGACGAGCAGTACTTC
TRBV5-5	TRBJ2-4	few	NA	CASSLLETTTLNF	TGTGCCAGCAGTTTACTGGAGACGACAACGTTGAACTTC
TRBV7-9	TRBJ1-2	many	TRBD1	CASSLGQGGYGYTF	TGTGCCAGCAGCTTGGGACAGGGGGGGTATGGCTACACCTTC
TRBV10-3	TRBJ2-7	few	NA	CAISVLGHTYEQYF	TGTGCCATCAGTGTGCTGGGGCATACCTACGAGCAGTACTTC
TRBV12-3/TRBV12-4	TRBJ1-2	NA	NA	CASSGPVGPPRIYGYTF	TGTGCCAGCAGTGGTCCCGTGGGGCCACCGAGGATTTATGGCTACACCTTC
TRBV3-1	TRBJ1-3	NA	NA	CASSRTAGNTIYF	TGTGCCAGCAGTCGGACAGCTGGAAACACCATATATTTT
TRBV6-2/TRBV6-3	TRBJ2-7	NA	NA	CASSYSNLTYEQYF	TGTGCCAGCAGTTACTCGAATCTTACCTACGAGCAGTACTTC
TRBV12-3/TRBV12-4	TRBJ2-5	few	NA	CASTQTRETQYF	TGTGCCAGCACGCAGACGAGGGAGACCCAGTACTTC
TRBV29-1	TRBJ2-2	few	NA	CSVVLGQSNTGELFF	TGCAGCGTTGTTTTGGGACAATCGAACACCGGGGAGCTGTTTTTT
TRBV21-1	TRBJ2-1	many	NA	CASSKEGTSGGDSSYNEQFF	TGTGCCAGCAGCAAAGAAGGGACTAGCGGTGGGGATAGCTCCTACAATGAGCAGTTCTTC
TRBV29-1	TRBJ1-1	NA	NA	CSVRGRADTEAFF	TGCAGCGTCCGGGGGCGCGCGGACACTGAAGCTTTCTTT
TRBV6-2/TRBV6-3	TRBJ2-7	few	NA	CASSHTPYEQYF	TGTGCCAGCAGCCACACCCCCTACGAGCAGTACTTC
TRBV7-9	TRBJ2-7	NA	NA	CASSLSLTGLGEQYF	TGTGCCAGCAGCTTGTCGTTAACAGGGCTGGGAGAGCAGTACTTC
TRBV29-1	TRBJ2-1	NA	NA	CSPRRAGANEQFF	TGCAGCCCCAGGAGGGCAGGGGCCAATGAGCAGTTCTTC
TRBV6-5	TRBJ2-5	NA	NA	CASSYSTKGETQYF	TGTGCCAGCAGTTATTCCACAAAGGGAGAGACCCAGTACTTC
TRBV5-8	TRBJ2-1	many	NA	CASSFYNEQFF	TGTGCCAGCAGCTTCTACAATGAGCAGTTCTTC
TRBV7-6	TRBJ2-7	few	TRBD2	CASSSSQLAGGSYEQYF	TGTGCCAGCAGTTCCTCCCAACTAGCGGGAGGCTCCTACGAGCAGTACTTC
TRBV20-1	TRBJ2-5	NA	TRBD2	CSVTHTRLAGGEETQYF	TGCAGTGTCACGCACACTCGACTAGCGGGAGGGGAAGAGACCCAGTACTTC
TRBV5-1	TRBJ2-5	NA	NA	CASSEGLLRETQYF	TGCGCCAGCAGCGAGGGACTCCTACGAGAGACCCAGTACTTC
TRBV5-1	TRBJ2-5	NA	TRBD1	CASSGGQGLGETQYF	TGCGCCAGCAGTGGAGGACAGGGGTTGGGAGAGACCCAGTACTTC
TRBV6-5	TRBJ1-1	few	NA	CASSYPGLMNTEAFF	TGTGCCAGCAGTTACCCAGGACTGATGAACACTGAAGCTTTCTTT
TRBV11-1	TRBJ2-1	NA	TRBD2	CASSPTGLAGDEQFF	TGTGCCAGCAGCCCTACGGGACTAGCGGGAGATGAGCAGTTCTTC
TRBV5-6	TRBJ1-1	many	NA	CASSLAPTGANTEAFF	TGTGCCAGCAGCTTGGCCCCCACAGGAGCGAACACTGAAGCTTTCTTT
TRBV14	TRBJ2-3	few	TRBD2	CASSQESYSGGPDTQYF	TGTGCCAGCAGCCAAGAGTCTTATTCGGGGGGGCCAGATACGCAGTATTTT
TRBV5-5	TRBJ1-2	NA	TRBD1	CASSLASQGGYGYTF	TGTGCCAGCAGCTTGGCATCCCAGGGGGGCTATGGCTACACCTTC